This TCR beta chain was sequenced for a study of T cells in Graves' hyperthyroidism and ophthalmopathy. Overall study results and limits: A 13 V-J signature model discriminated ophthalmopathy versus stable hyperthyroidism.

This clonotype has more than one count but fewer than ten. The antigen remains undetermined. V dropped 3 bases and J dropped 2 bases, with 14 bases sitting between them. The CDR3 consists of 14 residues. CDR1 and CDR2 from the germline V gene are DFQATT and SNEGSKA (reference sequence). Using RNA transcripts as the source, TCR beta CDR3 regions were amplified. Primed by the HTBI set, a first-round RT-PCR was run on the TCR CDR3. TCRdb used MiXCR to reprocess the multiplex PCR reads, holding one entry per CDR3 protein. This table has approximately 600,000 distinct CDR3 sequences, roughly 14% appearing once.

Material for sequencing was blood. The TCR originated in a woman aged 40 to 55 with Graves' ophthalmopathy. The chain recombines TRBV20-1 with TRBJ2-7, with D uncertain. CDR3 residues: CSARPGGIPYEQYF. Written as DNA, the CDR3 is TGCAGTGCTAGGCCTGGCGGCATCCCCTACGAGCAGTACTTC.